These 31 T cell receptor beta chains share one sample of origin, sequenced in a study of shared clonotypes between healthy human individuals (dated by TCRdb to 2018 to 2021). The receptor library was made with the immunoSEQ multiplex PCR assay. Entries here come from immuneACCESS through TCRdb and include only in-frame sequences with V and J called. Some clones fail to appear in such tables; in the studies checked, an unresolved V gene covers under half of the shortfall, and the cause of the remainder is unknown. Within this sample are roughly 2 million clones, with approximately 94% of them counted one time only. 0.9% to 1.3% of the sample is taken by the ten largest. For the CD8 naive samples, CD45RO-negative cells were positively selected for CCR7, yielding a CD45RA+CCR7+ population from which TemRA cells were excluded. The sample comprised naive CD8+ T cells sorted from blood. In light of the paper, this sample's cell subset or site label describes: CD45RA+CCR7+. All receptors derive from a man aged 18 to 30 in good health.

The CDR3 DNA sequence: TGTGCCAGCAGACAGGAGATGTTTAGCAATCAGCCCCAGCATTTT. The encoded protein is CASRQEMFSNQPQHF. The rearrangement joins TRBV5-5 to TRBJ1-5; tentatively, D is TRBD1 (5 bases). This CDR3 comprises 15 residues. CDR1 SGHKS and CDR2 YYEKEE come from the germline V gene (reference sequence). Between the trimmed V and J ends, which lost 5 bases and 0 bases, there was a span of 12 bases.

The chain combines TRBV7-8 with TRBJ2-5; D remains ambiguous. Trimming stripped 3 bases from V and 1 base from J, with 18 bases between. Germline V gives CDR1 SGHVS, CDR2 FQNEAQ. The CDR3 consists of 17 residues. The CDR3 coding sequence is TGTGCCAGCAGCTTGTTCCCATCGACAAGCATCCAAGAGACCCAGTACTTC. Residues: CASSLFPSTSIQETQYF.

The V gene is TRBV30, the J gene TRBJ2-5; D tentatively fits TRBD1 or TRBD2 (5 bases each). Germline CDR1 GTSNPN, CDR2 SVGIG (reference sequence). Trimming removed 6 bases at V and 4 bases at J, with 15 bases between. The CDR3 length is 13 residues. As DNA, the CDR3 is TGTGCCTGCGGGACGGCTGGGGGAGAGACCCAGTACTTC. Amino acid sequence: CACGTAGGETQYF.

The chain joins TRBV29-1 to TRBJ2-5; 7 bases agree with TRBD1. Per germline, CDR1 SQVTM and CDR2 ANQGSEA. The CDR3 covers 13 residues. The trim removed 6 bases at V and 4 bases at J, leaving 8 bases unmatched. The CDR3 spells CSVVTGVVETQYF. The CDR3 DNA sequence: TGCAGCGTCGTAACAGGGGTGGTAGAGACCCAGTACTTC.

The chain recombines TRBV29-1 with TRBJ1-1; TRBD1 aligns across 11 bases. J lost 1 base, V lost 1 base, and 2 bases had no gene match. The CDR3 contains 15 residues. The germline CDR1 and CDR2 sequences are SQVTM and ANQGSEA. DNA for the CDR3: TGCAGCGTTGAAGGGGACAGGGGGGAGAACACTGAAGCTTTCTTT. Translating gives CSVEGDRGENTEAFF.

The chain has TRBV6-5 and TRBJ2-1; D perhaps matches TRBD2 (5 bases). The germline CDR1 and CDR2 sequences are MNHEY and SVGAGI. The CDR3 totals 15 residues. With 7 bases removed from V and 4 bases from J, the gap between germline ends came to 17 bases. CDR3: CASTLQRAGYNEQFF. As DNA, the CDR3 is TGTGCCAGCACTCTGCAGAGGGCCGGATACAATGAGCAGTTCTTC.

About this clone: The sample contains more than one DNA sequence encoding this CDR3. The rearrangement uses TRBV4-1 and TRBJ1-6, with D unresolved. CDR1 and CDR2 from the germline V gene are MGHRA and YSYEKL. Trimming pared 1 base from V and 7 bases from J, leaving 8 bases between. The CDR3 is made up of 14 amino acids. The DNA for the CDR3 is TGCGCCAGCAGCCAAGGGCTCGGAAATTCACCCCTCCACTTT. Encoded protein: CASSQGLGNSPLHF.

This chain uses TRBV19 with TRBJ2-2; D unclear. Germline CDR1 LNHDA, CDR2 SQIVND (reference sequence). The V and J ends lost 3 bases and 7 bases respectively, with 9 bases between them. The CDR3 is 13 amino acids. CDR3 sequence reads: CASSIGLGGELFF. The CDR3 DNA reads TGTGCCAGTAGTATCGGATTGGGCGGGGAGCTGTTTTTT.

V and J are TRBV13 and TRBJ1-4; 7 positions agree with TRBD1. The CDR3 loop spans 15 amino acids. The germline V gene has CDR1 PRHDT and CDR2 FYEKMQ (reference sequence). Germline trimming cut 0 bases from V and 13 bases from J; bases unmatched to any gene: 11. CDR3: CASSLGRDRASGLFF. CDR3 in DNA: TGTGCCAGCAGCTTAGGCAGAGACAGGGCCAGTGGACTGTTTTTT.

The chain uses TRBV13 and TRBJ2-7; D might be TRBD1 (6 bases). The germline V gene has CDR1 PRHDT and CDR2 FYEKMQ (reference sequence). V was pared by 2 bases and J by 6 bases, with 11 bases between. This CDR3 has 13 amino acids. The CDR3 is CASSLQGWIEQYF. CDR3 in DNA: TGTGCCAGCAGCTTACAGGGGTGGATCGAGCAGTACTTC.

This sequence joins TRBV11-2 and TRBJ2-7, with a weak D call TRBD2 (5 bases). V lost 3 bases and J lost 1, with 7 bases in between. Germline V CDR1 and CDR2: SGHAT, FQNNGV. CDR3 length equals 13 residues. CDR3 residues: CASSFGLSYEQYF. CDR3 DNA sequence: TGTGCCAGCAGCTTCGGACTTTCCTACGAGCAGTACTTC.

This CDR3 reads CASSFPTRTGVGNEQFF. CDR3 bases: TGTGCCAGCAGCTTTCCTACAAGGACAGGGGTTGGCAATGAGCAGTTCTTC. The rearrangement links TRBV7-2 to TRBJ2-1; TRBD1 matches at 9 bases. This CDR3 has 17 residues. CDR1 and CDR2 from the germline V gene are SGHTA and FQGNSA. Unmatched junction bases numbered 12, after V lost 3 bases and J lost 6 bases.

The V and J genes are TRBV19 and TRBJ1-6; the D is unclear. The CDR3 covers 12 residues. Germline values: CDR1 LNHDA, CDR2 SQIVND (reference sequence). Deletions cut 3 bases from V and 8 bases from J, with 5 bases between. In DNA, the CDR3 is TGTGCCAGTAGTATCGGGGATTCACCCCTCCACTTT. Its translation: CASSIGDSPLHF.

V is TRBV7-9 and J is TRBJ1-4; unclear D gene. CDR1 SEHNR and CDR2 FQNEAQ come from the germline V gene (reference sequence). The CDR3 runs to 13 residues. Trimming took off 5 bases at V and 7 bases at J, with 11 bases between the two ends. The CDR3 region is CASSPPDREKLFF. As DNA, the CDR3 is TGTGCCAGCAGCCCCCCGGACCGTGAAAAACTGTTTTTT.

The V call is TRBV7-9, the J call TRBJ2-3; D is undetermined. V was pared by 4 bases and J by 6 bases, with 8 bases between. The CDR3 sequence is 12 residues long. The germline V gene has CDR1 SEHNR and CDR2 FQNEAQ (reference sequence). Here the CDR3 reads CASSSDMDTQYF. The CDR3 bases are TGTGCCAGCAGCTCAGATATGGATACGCAGTATTTT.

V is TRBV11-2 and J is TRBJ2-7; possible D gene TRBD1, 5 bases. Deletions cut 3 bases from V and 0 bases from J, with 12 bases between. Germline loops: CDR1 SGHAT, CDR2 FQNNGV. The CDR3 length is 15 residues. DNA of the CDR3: TGTGCCAGCAGCTTGTGGCAGGGCAGCTCCTACGAGCAGTACTTC. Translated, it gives CASSLWQGSSYEQYF.

The CDR3 nucleotides read TGTGCCAGCAGCCAAGATAATATGTATAGGGTACAGGAGACCCAGTACTTC. This translates into CASSQDNMYRVQETQYF. This chain connects TRBV14 to TRBJ2-5; D unresolved. This CDR3 has 17 amino acids. Trimming shortened V by 0 bases and J by 5 bases, and 19 bases separated the two germline ends. Germline V CDR1 and CDR2: SGHDN, FVKESK.

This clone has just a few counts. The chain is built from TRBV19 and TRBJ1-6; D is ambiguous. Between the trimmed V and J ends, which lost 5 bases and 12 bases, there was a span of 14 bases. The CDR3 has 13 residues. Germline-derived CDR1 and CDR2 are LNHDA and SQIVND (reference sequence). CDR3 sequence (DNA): TGTGCCAGTAGTTCCTGGACCGAGGAACCCCTCCACTTT. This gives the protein CASSSWTEEPLHF.

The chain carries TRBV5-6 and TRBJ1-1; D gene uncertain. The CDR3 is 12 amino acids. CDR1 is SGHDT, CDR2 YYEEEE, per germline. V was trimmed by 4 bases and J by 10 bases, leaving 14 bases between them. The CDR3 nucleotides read TGTGCCAGCAGCATAGGGTCCAACGGAGCTTTCTTT. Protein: CASSIGSNGAFF.

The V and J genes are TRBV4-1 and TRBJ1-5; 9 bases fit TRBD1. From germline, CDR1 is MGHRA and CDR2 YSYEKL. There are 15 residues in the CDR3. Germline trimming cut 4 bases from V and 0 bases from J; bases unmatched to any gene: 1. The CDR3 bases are TGCGCCAGCAGCCCGGACAGGGGTAGCAATCAGCCCCAGCATTTT. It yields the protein CASSPDRGSNQPQHF.

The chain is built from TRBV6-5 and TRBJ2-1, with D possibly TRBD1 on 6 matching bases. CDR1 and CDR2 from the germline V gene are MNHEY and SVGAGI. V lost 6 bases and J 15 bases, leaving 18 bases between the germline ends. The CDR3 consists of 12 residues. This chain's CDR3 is CASSLGGPFPFF. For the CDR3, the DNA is TGTGCCAGCAGCCTTGGGGGCCCCTTCCCGTTCTTC.

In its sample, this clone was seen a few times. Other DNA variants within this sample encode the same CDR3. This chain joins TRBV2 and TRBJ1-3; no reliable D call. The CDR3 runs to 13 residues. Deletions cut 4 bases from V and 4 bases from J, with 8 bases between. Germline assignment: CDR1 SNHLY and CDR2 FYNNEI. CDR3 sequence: CASSGGEGNTIYF. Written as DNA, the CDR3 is TGTGCCAGCAGTGGCGGTGAGGGAAACACCATATATTTT.

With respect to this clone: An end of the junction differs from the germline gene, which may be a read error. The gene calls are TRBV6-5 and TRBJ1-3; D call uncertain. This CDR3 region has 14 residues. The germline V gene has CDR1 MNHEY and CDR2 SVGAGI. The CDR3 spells CAGSSRVSGNTIYF. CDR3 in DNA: TGTGCCGGCAGCTCCCGAGTCTCTGGAAACACCATATATTTT.

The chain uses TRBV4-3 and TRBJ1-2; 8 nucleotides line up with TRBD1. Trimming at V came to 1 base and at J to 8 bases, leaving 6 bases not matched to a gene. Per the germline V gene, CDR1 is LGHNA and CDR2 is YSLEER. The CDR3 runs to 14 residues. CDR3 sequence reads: CASSQAGGSGGYTF. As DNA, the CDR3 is TGCGCCAGCAGCCAAGCAGGGGGCTCGGGGGGCTACACCTTC.

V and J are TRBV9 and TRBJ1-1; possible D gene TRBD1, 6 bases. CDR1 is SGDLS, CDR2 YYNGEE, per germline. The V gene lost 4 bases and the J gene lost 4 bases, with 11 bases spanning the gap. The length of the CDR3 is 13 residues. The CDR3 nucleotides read TGTGCCAGCAGCCCGGACAGTAGCACTGAAGCTTTCTTT. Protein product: CASSPDSSTEAFF.

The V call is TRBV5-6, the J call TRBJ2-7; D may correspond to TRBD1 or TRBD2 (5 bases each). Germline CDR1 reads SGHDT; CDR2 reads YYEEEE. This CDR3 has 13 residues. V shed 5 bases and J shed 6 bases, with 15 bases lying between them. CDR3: CASSPGALGEQYF. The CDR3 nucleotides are TGTGCCAGCAGTCCCGGGGCGCTCGGCGAGCAGTACTTC.

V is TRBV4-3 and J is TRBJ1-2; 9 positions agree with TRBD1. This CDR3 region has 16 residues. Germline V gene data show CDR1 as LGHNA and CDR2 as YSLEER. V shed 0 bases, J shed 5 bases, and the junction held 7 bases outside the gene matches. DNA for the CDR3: TGCGCCAGCAGCCAAGATCGGGGACAGGGCAGGTATGGCTACACCTTC. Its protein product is CASSQDRGQGRYGYTF.

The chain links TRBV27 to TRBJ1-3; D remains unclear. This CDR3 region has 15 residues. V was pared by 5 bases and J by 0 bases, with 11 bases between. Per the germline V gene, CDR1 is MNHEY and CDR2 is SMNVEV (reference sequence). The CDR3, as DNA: TGTGCCAGCAGTCCCAGCCGTTCCTCTGGAAACACCATATATTTT. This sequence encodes CASSPSRSSGNTIYF.

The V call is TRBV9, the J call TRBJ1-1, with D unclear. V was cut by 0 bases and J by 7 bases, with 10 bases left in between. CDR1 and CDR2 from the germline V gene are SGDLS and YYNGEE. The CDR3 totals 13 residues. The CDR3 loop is CASSVVSGYEAFF. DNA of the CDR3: TGTGCCAGCAGCGTAGTTTCGGGGTATGAAGCTTTCTTT.

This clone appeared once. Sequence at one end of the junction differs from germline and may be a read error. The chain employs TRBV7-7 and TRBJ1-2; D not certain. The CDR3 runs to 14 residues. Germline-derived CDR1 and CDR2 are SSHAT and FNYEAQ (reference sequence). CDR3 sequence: CASSLASVPHGYTF. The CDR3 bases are TGTGCTAGCAGCTTAGCGTCGGTTCCTCATGGCTACACCTTC.

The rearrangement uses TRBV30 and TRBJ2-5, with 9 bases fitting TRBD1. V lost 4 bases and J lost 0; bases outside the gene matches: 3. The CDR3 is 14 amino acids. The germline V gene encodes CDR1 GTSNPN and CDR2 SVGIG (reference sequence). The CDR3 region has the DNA TGTGCCTGGACCGGGACAGGGTACCAAGAGACCCAGTACTTC. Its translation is CAWTGTGYQETQYF.